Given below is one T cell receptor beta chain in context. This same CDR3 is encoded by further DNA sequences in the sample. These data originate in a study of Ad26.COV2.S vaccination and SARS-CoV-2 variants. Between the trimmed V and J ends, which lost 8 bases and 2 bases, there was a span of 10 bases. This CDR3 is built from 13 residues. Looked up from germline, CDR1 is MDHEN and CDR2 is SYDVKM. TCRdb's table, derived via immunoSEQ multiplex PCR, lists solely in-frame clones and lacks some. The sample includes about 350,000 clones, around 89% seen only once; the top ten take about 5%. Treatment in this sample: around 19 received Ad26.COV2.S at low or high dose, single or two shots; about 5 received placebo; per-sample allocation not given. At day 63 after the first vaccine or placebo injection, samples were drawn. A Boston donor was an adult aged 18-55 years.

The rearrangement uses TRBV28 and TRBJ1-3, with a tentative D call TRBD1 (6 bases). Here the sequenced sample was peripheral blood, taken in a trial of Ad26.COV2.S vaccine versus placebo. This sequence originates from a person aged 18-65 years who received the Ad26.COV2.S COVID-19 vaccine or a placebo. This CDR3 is CASFQGPGNTIYF. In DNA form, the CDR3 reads TGTGCCAGCTTTCAGGGGCCTGGAAACACCATATATTTT.